The source of this T cell receptor beta chain is a study of shared clonotypes between healthy human individuals. At the level of the study: Aged 18 to 49, the donors were two women and a few men.

Only one count was recorded for this clone. Its antigen is unknown. Assay used: immunoSEQ multiplex PCR; TCRdb lists only in-frame clones, some missing. The data contain about 2.4 million clones, under 95% of them singletons. The germline gives CDR1 SGHRS, CDR2 YFSETQ. Unmatched junction bases numbered 10, after V lost 2 bases and J lost 3 bases. This CDR3 contains 16 residues. Among the donors, all were Caucasian adults who lived in Nashville, Tennessee. Study observations and caveats: A handful of donors showed sharing of approximately 4.7% of naive CD4 clonotypes.

The V gene is TRBV5-1, the J gene TRBJ2-5, with TRBD1 matching over 7 bases. The receptor's source is a young man in good health. Some clones in this sample may be carry-over from other donors' samples. Specimen: naive CD4+ T cells from PBMCs. This sample's subset: CD45RA+ positively selected. The DNA of the CDR3 is TGCGCCAGCAGCTTCGGGGATAGACAGGGAGAAGAGACCCAGTACTTC. This gives the protein CASSFGDRQGEETQYF. The whole variable domain, remainder taken from reference TRBV5-1 and TRBJ2-5, is KAGVTQTPRYLIKTRGQQVTLSCSPISGHRSVSWYQQTPGQGLQFLFEYFSETQRNKGNFPGRFSGRQFSNSRSEMNVSTLELGDSALYLCASSFGDRQGEETQYFGPGTRLLVL.